These T cell receptor beta chains were read from a single sample in a study of blood T cell repertoires in COVID-19. Measured with immunoSEQ multiplex PCR; TCRdb has only the in-frame clones, and not every one. The data hold some 49,000 clones, with around nine tenths observed a single time. Sequenced sample: peripheral blood. The receptors were sampled from a man aged 65 to 85 with active COVID-19. Each CDR3 is given with its conserved first and last residue. A D gene is named only where the DNA matches it firmly. For some rows the clone size is stated as once, few or many, or as a class when expanded; others skip it.

>TRBV2|TRBJ1-4|.|.
TGTGCCAGCAACGGACAATCAAATGAAAAACTGTTTTTT
CASNGQSNEKLFF
>TRBV21-1|TRBJ2-1|.|.
TGTGCCAGCAGCTCCCCCGGGAGCTCCTACAATGAGCAGTTCTTC
CASSSPGSSYNEQFF
>TRBV5-1|TRBJ1-1|.|.
TGCGCCAGCAGCTACCTAGGTCGGCTACAGAACACTGAAGCTTTCTTT
CASSYLGRLQNTEAFF
>TRBV18|TRBJ2-1|TRBD2|once
TGTGCCAGCTCACCAAGCAGAGCGGGGGGGAGCAATGAGCAGTTCTTC
CASSPSRAGGSNEQFF
>TRBV6-6|TRBJ2-7|TRBD2|.
TGTGCCAGCAGTTTAGGGACTACCCTCTCCTACGAGCAGTACTTC
CASSLGTTLSYEQYF
>TRBV9|TRBJ2-2|.|few
TGTGCCAGCAGCGTAGCGCGGCGGGGGCTAGGGTCCGGGGAGCTGTTTTTT
CASSVARRGLGSGELFF
>TRBV9|TRBJ1-2|.|.
TGTGCCAGCAGCGTAGGAAGAACGGGGTCCTATGGCTACACCTTC
CASSVGRTGSYGYTF
>TRBV29-1|TRBJ1-3|.|.
TGCAGCATACCCTTCTTACAGCCCTTTCTGTCTACTGGAAACACCATATATTTT
CSIPFLQPFLSTGNTIYF
>TRBV20-1|TRBJ1-2|.|.
TGCAGTGCTAGTTCGTCCGGGATCAACTATGGCTACACCTTC
CSASSSGINYGYTF
>TRBV4-3|TRBJ2-1|.|.
TGCGCCAGCAGCCAAGATCACCTAGCCGAGGACAATGAGCAGTTCTTC
CASSQDHLAEDNEQFF
>TRBV11-2|TRBJ2-7|TRBD1|.
TGTGCCAGCAGATGGGGACAGGGGGCCTCCTACGAGCAGTACTTC
CASRWGQGASYEQYF
>TRBV7-2|TRBJ2-3|TRBD1|.
TGTGCCAGCAGCACTAGACAGGGGGTGACAGATACGCAGTATTTT
CASSTRQGVTDTQYF
>TRBV5-1|TRBJ2-5|TRBD2|.
TGCGCCTCCCGCCGAGCGGGGATCGGAGAGACCCAGTACTTC
CASRRAGIGETQYF
>TRBV6-2/TRBV6-3|TRBJ2-7|.|once
TGTGCCAGCAGTTGGACTCGGGAGCAGTACTTC
CASSWTREQYF
>TRBV15|TRBJ2-7|.|.
TGTGCCACCAGCAGAGATCGCAGTCTCTCCTACGAGCAGTACTTC
CATSRDRSLSYEQYF
>TRBV7-2|TRBJ1-5|.|.
TGTGCCAGCAGCTTAGATGGCACTAGCAATCAGCCCCAGCATTTT
CASSLDGTSNQPQHF
>TRBV4-1|TRBJ2-5|.|.
TGCGCCAGCAGCCAACCCGAACTCGAGACCCAGTACTTC
CASSQPELETQYF
>TRBV3-1/TRBV3-2|TRBJ2-7|.|.
TGTGCCAGCAGCCGCCAAACTACGACCCGCAACGAGCAGTACTTC
CASSRQTTTRNEQYF
>TRBV19|TRBJ1-1|TRBD1|.
TGTGCCAGTAGTATAAGGGGGGGACAGGGTATCACTGAAGCTTTCTTT
CASSIRGGQGITEAFF
>TRBV6-1|TRBJ1-2|.|.
TGTGCCAGCAGTGAAGCTCGGGGTAGCTATGGCTACACCTTC
CASSEARGSYGYTF
>TRBV6-1|TRBJ2-1|TRBD1|once
TGTGCCAGCAGTGAACGTACTGGGACAGGAGGCTACAATGAGCAGTTCTTC
CASSERTGTGGYNEQFF
>TRBV28|TRBJ1-3|.|.
TGTGCCAGCAGTTTAGTAACTGGAAACACCATATATTTT
CASSLVTGNTIYF
>TRBV6-6|TRBJ2-7|TRBD2|.
TGTGCCAGCAGTCCGACTAGCGGGAGGTCTGACACCACCTACGAGCAGTACTTC
CASSPTSGRSDTTYEQYF
>TRBV5-8|TRBJ2-2|TRBD1|.
TGTGCCAGCAGCCGCTTTTCCGGGACAGGACCCTCTGTGAACACCGGGGAGCTGTTTTTT
CASSRFSGTGPSVNTGELFF
>TRBV6-6|TRBJ2-3|.|.
TGTGCCAGCAGCCCAAGCACAGATACGCAGTATTTT
CASSPSTDTQYF
>TRBV19|TRBJ1-5|.|few
TGTGCCAGTAGTTGGCAAAATAGCAATCAGCCCCAGCATTTT
CASSWQNSNQPQHF
>TRBV19|TRBJ2-1|TRBD2|.
TGTGCCAGTACACCCACTCTGAGCGGGAGGAGTGAGCAGTTCTTC
CASTPTLSGRSEQFF
>TRBV6-1|TRBJ1-5|.|.
TGTGCCAGCAGTGACCCGAGTGGCAATCAGCCCCAGCATTTT
CASSDPSGNQPQHF
>TRBV11-3|TRBJ2-1|TRBD2|.
TGTGCCAGCAGCTTAGATCGAACAGGGCGGGAGGATGAGCAGTTCTTC
CASSLDRTGREDEQFF
>TRBV6-5|TRBJ1-6|.|.
TGTGCCAGCAGTTACTCAGTCAGAGGGCTTTCACCCCTCCACTTT
CASSYSVRGLSPLHF
>TRBV6-2/TRBV6-3|TRBJ2-2|TRBD1|.
TGTGCCAGCAGTTACTGGGGACAGAGAGGAACCGGGGAGCTGTTTTTT
CASSYWGQRGTGELFF